Listed here are 30 T cell receptor beta chains from one sample, sequenced in a study of shared clonotypes between healthy human individuals. The assay was immunoSEQ multiplex PCR, and TCRdb's table has in-frame clones only and misses some. Here the sample spans roughly 410,000 clones, 96% being singletons. The source material was memory CD8+ T cells sorted from blood. As for subset: CD45RO+ cells pooled with CCR7-negative TemRA cells. These receptors originate from a man aged 30 to 39 in good health.

This clone was recorded once. The V gene is TRBV30, the J gene TRBJ2-1; D is possibly TRBD1 or TRBD2 (5 bases each). CDR3 length: 16 amino acids. The V gene lost 4 bases and the J gene lost 0 bases, with 16 bases spanning the gap. Germline CDR1 reads GTSNPN; CDR2 reads SVGIG (reference sequence). The CDR3 sequence: CAWNLPGLASYNEQFF. The CDR3 region has the DNA TGTGCCTGGAACCTCCCAGGGCTAGCCTCCTACAATGAGCAGTTCTTC.

The V call is TRBV4-2, the J call TRBJ2-6; 10 positions match TRBD2. Unmatched junction bases numbered 4, after V lost 5 bases and J lost 0 bases. CDR1 is LGHNA, CDR2 YNFKEQ, per germline. This CDR3 region has 17 residues. The CDR3 loop reads CASSDGLADSGANVLTF. CDR3 bases: TGTGCCAGCAGCGATGGACTAGCGGACTCTGGGGCCAACGTCCTGACTTTC.

This CDR3 reads CASNGLAGAGELFF. For the CDR3, the DNA is TGTGCCAGCAATGGACTAGCGGGCGCCGGGGAGCTGTTTTTT. V is TRBV6-1 and J is TRBJ2-2; 11 bases are shared with TRBD2. Trimming removed 7 bases from V and 6 bases from J; junction bases left unmatched: 4. The CDR3 consists of 14 residues. Germline CDR1 MNHNS, CDR2 SASEGT.

This rearrangement joins TRBV5-1 to TRBJ2-5, with D hard to call. Trimming left V 10 bases short and J 2 bases short, with 21 bases between. The germline gives CDR1 SGHRS, CDR2 YFSETQ. This CDR3 is 15 amino acids long. Written as DNA, the CDR3 is TGCGCCTCAAAAACGGCCGGAAGCAGGCAAGAGACCCAGTACTTC. This translates into CASKTAGSRQETQYF.

V and J are TRBV7-6 and TRBJ2-5; 10 positions agree with TRBD1. V shed 5 bases, J shed 1 base, and the junction held 4 bases outside the gene matches. CDR1 is SGHVS, CDR2 FNYEAQ, per germline. The CDR3 sequence is 15 residues long. The CDR3 loop reads CASSLRTGGQETQYF. The DNA for the CDR3 is TGTGCCAGCAGCCTCCGGACAGGGGGCCAAGAGACCCAGTACTTC. Full variable domain (missing parts from reference TRBV7-6 and TRBJ2-5): GAGVSQSPRYKVTKRGQDVALRCDPISGHVSLYWYRQALGQGPEFLTYFNYEAQQDKSGLPNDRFSAERPEGSISTLTIQRTEQRDSAMYRCASSLRTGGQETQYFGPGTRLLVL.

This chain uses TRBV18 with TRBJ2-2; 7 bases align to TRBD1. Germline V CDR1 and CDR2: KGHSH, LQKENI. This CDR3 contains 15 residues. V lost 3 bases, J lost 5 bases, and 6 bases stayed unmatched. The CDR3 sequence is CASSPYTGVTGELFF. CDR3 nucleotides: TGTGCCAGCTCACCTTATACAGGGGTGACCGGGGAGCTGTTTTTT.

The chain couples TRBV18 to TRBJ2-1; TRBD1 might be the D (5 bases). CDR1 is KGHSH, CDR2 LQKENI, per germline. CDR3 length equals 14 residues. Trimming took 2 bases from V and 3 from J, leaving 8 bases between them. In DNA, the CDR3 is TGTGCCAGCTCACCAAGTCAGGGCTACAATGAGCAGTTCTTC. This translates into CASSPSQGYNEQFF.

With respect to this clone: Distinct nucleotide sequences in the sample also encode this CDR3. This chain's CDR3 is CAISEGQGNQPQHF. The CDR3 bases are TGTGCCATCAGTGAGGGACAGGGGAATCAGCCCCAGCATTTT. V gene TRBV10-3 combines with J gene TRBJ1-5; 9 bases match TRBD1. Germline CDR1 reads ENHRY; CDR2 reads SYGVKD. This CDR3 has 14 amino acids. V trimming: 2 bases; J trimming: 4 bases; junction bases outside the gene matches: 0.

Points on this clone: The DNA is left out, because the CDR3 cannot be placed on it with certainty; the CDR3 is given as TCRdb lists it. This sequence joins TRBV2 and TRBJ2-7. Germline CDR1 and CDR2: SNHLY and FYNNEI. The CDR3 spans 13 residues, counting both ends. The CDR3 sequence is CASSSSVGYEQYF.

The gene calls are TRBV27 and TRBJ2-1, with TRBD2 identical over 9 bases. The length of the CDR3 is 13 residues. Per germline, CDR1 MNHEY and CDR2 SMNVEV (reference sequence). V dropped 8 bases and J dropped 10; count of bases not matched to a gene: 9. CDR3 sequence reads: CASGIAGAREQFF. In DNA, the CDR3 is TGTGCCAGCGGCATAGCGGGAGCTAGGGAGCAGTTCTTC.

The V and J genes are TRBV6-1 and TRBJ2-1; 11 bases fit TRBD2. Germline values: CDR1 MNHNS, CDR2 SASEGT. The V segment lost 3 bases and the J segment 2 bases; nucleotides outside the gene matches: 6. This CDR3 has 17 amino acids. The CDR3 region is CASSDTLAGGPYNEQFF. Written as DNA, the CDR3 is TGTGCCAGCAGTGACACTTTAGCGGGGGGGCCCTACAATGAGCAGTTCTTC.

With respect to this clone: Other DNA sequences within the sample encode an identical CDR3. The V call is TRBV5-1, the J call TRBJ2-7, with 7 bases that match TRBD2. The J segment lost 3 bases and the V segment lost 3 bases, leaving 0 bases of the junction unmatched. The germline V gene has CDR1 SGHRS and CDR2 YFSETQ. This CDR3 spans 12 amino acids. Written as DNA, the CDR3 is TGCGCCAGCAGCTCGGGGGGCTACGAGCAGTACTTC. It specifies CASSSGGYEQYF.

This rearrangement joins TRBV28 to TRBJ2-7; TRBD1 aligns across 11 bases. The V gene end was trimmed by 6 bases and the J gene end by 2 bases; junction bases not matched to a gene: 6. CDR3 length: 15 residues. Germline-derived CDR1 and CDR2 are MDHEN and SYDVKM. CDR3 residues: CASSTPGQGAYEQYF. Here the CDR3 DNA reads TGTGCCAGCAGCACACCGGGACAGGGGGCCTACGAGCAGTACTTC.

This chain connects TRBV5-4 to TRBJ1-2; possible D gene TRBD1, 5 bases. The CDR3 totals 14 residues. Germline assignment: CDR1 SGHNT and CDR2 YYREEE (reference sequence). V lost 4 bases and J 6 bases, leaving 16 bases between the germline ends. The chain's CDR3 is CASSLLGTGNGYTF. CDR3 nucleotides: TGTGCCAGCAGCCTGTTGGGGACGGGTAATGGCTACACCTTC.

The chain joins TRBV6-5 to TRBJ1-2; TRBD1 is a possible D gene (6 bases). The CDR3 spans 14 residues. Germline V gene lookup returns CDR1 MNHEY and CDR2 SVGAGI. Deletions cut 4 bases from V and 0 bases from J, with 9 bases between. In DNA, the CDR3 is TGTGCCAGCAGTTCCGGGACATCTAACTATGGCTACACCTTC. This codes for CASSSGTSNYGYTF.

The chain employs TRBV10-3 and TRBJ2-1; 11 bases are shared with TRBD1. Germline V gene lookup returns CDR1 ENHRY and CDR2 SYGVKD. CDR3 length: 15 residues. Trimming took 4 bases from V and 7 from J; bases not matched to a gene: 6. CDR3 sequence: CAISGPGQGGNEQFF. The CDR3 nucleotides are TGTGCCATCAGTGGGCCGGGACAGGGGGGGAATGAGCAGTTCTTC.

The V call is TRBV2, the J call TRBJ2-3, with D maybe TRBD1 (6 bases). Trimming shortened V by 3 bases and J by 5 bases, and 6 bases separated the two germline ends. The CDR3 length is 12 residues. CDR1 and CDR2 (germline): SNHLY, FYNNEI. CDR3 residues: CASSDRGDTQYF. CDR3 nucleotide sequence: TGTGCCAGCAGTGACAGGGGAGATACGCAGTATTTT.

The V and J genes are TRBV29-1 and TRBJ2-4, with D possibly matching TRBD2 (6 bases). This CDR3 is 17 amino acids long. With 4 bases removed from V and 0 bases from J, the gap between germline ends came to 19 bases. Germline-derived CDR1 and CDR2 are SQVTM and ANQGSEA. CDR3 sequence (DNA): TGCAGCGTTGCGACGGGAGCCGGGGCCTTAGCCAAAAACATTCAGTACTTC. This codes for CSVATGAGALAKNIQYF.

In nucleotides, the CDR3 is TGTGCCAGCAAAGTGGACCAGCTCAGCGAGCAGTACTTC. This gives the protein CASKVDQLSEQYF. The J gene is TRBJ2-7, the V gene TRBV2; no clear D. This CDR3 has 13 amino acids. Per germline, CDR1 SNHLY and CDR2 FYNNEI. The V and J ends lost 7 bases and 6 bases respectively, with 16 bases between them.

Remarks on this clone: Other DNA variants within this sample encode the same CDR3. The V gene is TRBV18, the J gene TRBJ1-1; D may be TRBD1 (5 bases). CDR1 is KGHSH and CDR2 is LQKENI in the germline V gene. Trimming took off 3 bases at V and 0 bases at J, with 5 bases between the two ends. The CDR3 is made up of 13 amino acids. The DNA for the CDR3 is TGTGCCAGCTCACCGGGACTGAACACTGAAGCTTTCTTT. Translated: CASSPGLNTEAFF. The full variable domain, completed using reference TRBV18 and TRBJ1-1, is NAGVMQNPRHLVRRRGQEARLRCSPMKGHSHVYWYRQLPEEGLKFMVYLQKENIIDESGMPKERFSAEFPKEGPSILRIQQVVRGDSAAYFCASSPGLNTEAFFGQGTRLTVV.

V usage is TRBV2 and J usage is TRBJ2-3; 10 nucleotides line up with TRBD2. The V and J ends lost 7 bases and 4 bases, in that order; junction bases with no gene match: 5. CDR1 and CDR2 (germline): SNHLY, FYNNEI. The CDR3 extends over 14 amino acids. CDR3 sequence: CASTAGGFPDTQYF. The CDR3 DNA follows: TGTGCCAGCACAGCGGGAGGGTTCCCAGATACGCAGTATTTT.

This chain uses TRBV7-2 with TRBJ2-1; 9 positions agree with TRBD2. Germline lookup yields CDR1 SGHTA and CDR2 FQGNSA. V shed 5 bases and J 6 bases; nucleotides not matched to a gene: 8. The CDR3 spans 15 residues. The CDR3 sequence: CASSHYSGSSNEQFF. CDR3 coding DNA: TGTGCCAGCAGCCATTATAGCGGGAGCAGCAATGAGCAGTTCTTC.

V gene TRBV30 combines with J gene TRBJ2-1, with 13 bases identical to TRBD2. V was clipped by 2 bases and J by 4 bases; unmatched bases: 5. From germline, CDR1 is GTSNPN and CDR2 SVGIG (reference sequence). This CDR3 comprises 16 residues. The CDR3 region is CAWSTWTSGSYNEQFF. In nucleotides, the CDR3 is TGTGCCTGGAGTACATGGACTAGCGGGAGTTACAATGAGCAGTTCTTC.

The chain is built from TRBV10-2 and TRBJ2-2, with 8 bases aligning to TRBD2. V trimming: 6 bases; J trimming: 6 bases; junction bases outside the gene matches: 12. Germline CDR1 and CDR2: WSHSY and SAAADI. CDR3 length equals 16 residues. Here the CDR3 DNA reads TGCGCCAGCAGAGACCCCGGGACTAGTCGCGCCGGGGAGCTGTTTTTT. Its protein product is CASRDPGTSRAGELFF.

This clone appeared a single time. The chain couples TRBV7-9 to TRBJ1-4; perhaps TRBD1 as D (5 bases). The CDR3 runs to 15 residues. CDR1 and CDR2 from the germline V gene are SEHNR and FQNEAQ (reference sequence). Trimming removed 2 bases at V and 2 bases at J, with 9 bases between. In DNA form, the CDR3 reads TGTGCCAGCAGCTTATCCGGGGGGACTAATGAAAAACTGTTTTTT. It yields the protein CASSLSGGTNEKLFF.

The chain links TRBV28 to TRBJ2-2; D is unresolved. Looked up from germline, CDR1 is MDHEN and CDR2 is SYDVKM. Trimming took off 5 bases at V and 0 bases at J, with 10 bases between the two ends. This CDR3 is built from 15 residues. CDR3 in DNA: TGTGCCAGCAGTCCCGAACGCTCGAACACCGGGGAGCTGTTTTTT. This codes for CASSPERSNTGELFF.

The rearrangement links TRBV5-1 to TRBJ2-3, with D perhaps TRBD2 (5 bases). Trimming shortened V by 3 bases and J by 4 bases, and 21 bases separated the two germline ends. CDR1 and CDR2 from the germline V gene are SGHRS and YFSETQ. The CDR3 loop spans 17 amino acids. The CDR3 coding sequence is TGCGCCAGCAGCTCCCGAATTGACGGGGAAAGGGCAGATACGCAGTATTTT. Translated, it gives CASSSRIDGERADTQYF.

This clone has just one count. The V gene is TRBV18, the J gene TRBJ2-7, with 11 bases lining up with TRBD2. The V gene's germline CDR1 is KGHSH and CDR2 LQKENI. CDR3 length: 16 residues. V shed 3 bases and J 2 bases; nucleotides not matched to a gene: 6. The CDR3 DNA is TGTGCCAGCTCACCCAGGACTAGCGGGTTGACCTACGAGCAGTACTTC. Amino acid sequence: CASSPRTSGLTYEQYF.

This chain uses TRBV28 with TRBJ1-2, with TRBD1 as a possible D gene (5 bases). The V gene's germline CDR1 is MDHEN and CDR2 SYDVKM. Trimming left V 5 bases short and J 5 bases short, with 12 bases between. CDR3 length: 13 amino acids. The CDR3 spells CASSRGAGYGYTF. CDR3 nucleotide sequence: TGTGCCAGCAGTCGAGGGGCAGGTTATGGCTACACCTTC.

J is TRBJ2-2 and V is TRBV27, with unresolved D. V was shortened by 8 bases and J by 7 bases, with 11 bases between the two germline ends. CDR1 is MNHEY, CDR2 SMNVEV, per germline (reference sequence). The CDR3 covers 12 residues. DNA of the CDR3: TGTGCCAGCCATAAGGGCGTCGGGGAGCTGTTTTTT. Translation: CASHKGVGELFF.